These T cell receptor beta chains were read from a single sample in a study of identical twins. TCRdb re-analysed the 5' RACE reads in MiXCR, keeping a single row per CDR3 protein. The data contain about 1.7 million distinct CDR3 sequences, under 35% of them seen just once; the ten biggest clones take up more than 0.25%. What was sequenced was cord blood. These TCRs come from a newborn girl in good health. Each CDR3 is given with its conserved first and last residue. Clone size is given for some rows only: seen once, a few or many times, or a class if the clone is expanded.

j_call v_call clone_size cdr3_aa
TRBJ1-2 TRBV7-6 few CASSPLGGYGYTF
TRBJ2-3 TRBV11-2 . CASSLVGALAGGGTDTQYF
TRBJ2-3 TRBV7-2 few CASSLVGGIDTQYF
TRBJ2-7 TRBV20-1 . CSGQGKYYKQYF
TRBJ1-2 TRBV29-1 few CSVSTGGPYGYTF
TRBJ1-6 TRBV5-5 . CATRQGGNSPLHF
TRBJ1-5 TRBV28 . CASLALSNQPQHF
TRBJ2-1 TRBV2 . CASSKDAGAARLAFF
TRBJ1-1 TRBV5-5 few CASSGGGSPEAFF
TRBJ1-5 TRBV20-1 . CSAEGTGGNSNQPQHF
TRBJ2-5 TRBV6-1 . CASRRDRSVQYF
TRBJ2-1 TRBV7-2 . CASSLGGGGRHEQFF
TRBJ2-1 TRBV27 . CASSPWGERVWNEQFF
TRBJ1-6 TRBV27 few CASSLRGSRVDSPLHF
TRBJ2-7 TRBV11-2 . CASSLERGSHYEQYF
. TRBV7-2 . CASSLLAGVGGYEQYF
TRBJ2-7 TRBV11-2 few CASSFLGDPYEQYF
TRBJ1-5 TRBV12-3/TRBV12-4 few CASRPGTGSRVGNQPQHF
TRBJ2-7 TRBV28 few CASRSDGIRQYF
TRBJ2-1 TRBV20-1 few CSARGPRGSSYNEQFF
TRBJ1-1 TRBV3-1 few CASSQRGPGNTEAFF
TRBJ2-3 TRBV27 . CASSLAPGVHPTDTQYF